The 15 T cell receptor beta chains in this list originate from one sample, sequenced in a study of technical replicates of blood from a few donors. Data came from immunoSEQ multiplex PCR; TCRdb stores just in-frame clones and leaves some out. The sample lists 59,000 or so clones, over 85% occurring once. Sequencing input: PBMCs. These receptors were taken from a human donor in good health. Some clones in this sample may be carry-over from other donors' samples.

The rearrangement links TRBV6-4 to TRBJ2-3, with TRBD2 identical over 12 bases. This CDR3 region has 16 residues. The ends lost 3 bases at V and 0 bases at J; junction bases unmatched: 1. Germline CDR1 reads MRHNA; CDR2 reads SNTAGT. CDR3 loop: CASSETSGSSTDTQYF. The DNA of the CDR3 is TGTGCCAGCAGTGAGACTAGCGGGAGTAGCACAGATACGCAGTATTTT.

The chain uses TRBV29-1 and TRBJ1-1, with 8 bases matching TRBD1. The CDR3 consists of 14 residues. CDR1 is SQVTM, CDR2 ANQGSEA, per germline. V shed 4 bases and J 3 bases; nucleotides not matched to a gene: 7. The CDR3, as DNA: TGCAGCGTTGGACAGGGGACAACCTACACTGAAGCTTTCTTT. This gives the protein CSVGQGTTYTEAFF.

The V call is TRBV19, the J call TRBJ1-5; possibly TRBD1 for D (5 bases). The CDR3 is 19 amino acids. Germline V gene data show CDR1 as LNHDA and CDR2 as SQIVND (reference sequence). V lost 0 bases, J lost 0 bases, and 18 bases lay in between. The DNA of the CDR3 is TGTGCCAGTAGTATAGACTCACTGACAGAATATTATAGCAATCAGCCCCAGCATTTT. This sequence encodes CASSIDSLTEYYSNQPQHF.

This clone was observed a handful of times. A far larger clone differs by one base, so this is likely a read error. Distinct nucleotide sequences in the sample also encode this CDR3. The CDR3, as DNA: TGCGCCAGCAGCTTGGCAGGGGGTTACACTGAAGCTTTCTTT. Translation gives CASSLAGGYTEAFF. This chain joins TRBV5-1 and TRBJ1-1; 7 nucleotides align to TRBD1. The ends lost 0 bases at V and 3 bases at J; junction bases unmatched: 2. Germline V gene sequence: CDR1 SGHRS, CDR2 YFSETQ. The CDR3 totals 14 residues.

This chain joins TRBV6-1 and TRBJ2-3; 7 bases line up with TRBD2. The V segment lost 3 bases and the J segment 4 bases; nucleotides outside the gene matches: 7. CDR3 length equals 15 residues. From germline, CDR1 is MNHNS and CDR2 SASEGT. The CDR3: CASSDSSGGADTQYF. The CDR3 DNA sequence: TGTGCCAGCAGTGACTCGAGTGGGGGGGCAGATACGCAGTATTTT.

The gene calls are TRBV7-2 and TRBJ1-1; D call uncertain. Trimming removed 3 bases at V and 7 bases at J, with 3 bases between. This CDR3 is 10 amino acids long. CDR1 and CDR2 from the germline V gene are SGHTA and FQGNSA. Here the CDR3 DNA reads TGTGCCAGCAGCTTTATTGAAGCTTTCTTT. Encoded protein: CASSFIEAFF.

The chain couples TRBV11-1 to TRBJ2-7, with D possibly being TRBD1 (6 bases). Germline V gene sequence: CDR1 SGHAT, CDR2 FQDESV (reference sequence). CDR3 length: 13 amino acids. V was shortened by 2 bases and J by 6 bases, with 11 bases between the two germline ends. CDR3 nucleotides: TGTGCCAGCAGCTTATCAGGGGTCGCCGAGCAGTACTTC. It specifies CASSLSGVAEQYF.

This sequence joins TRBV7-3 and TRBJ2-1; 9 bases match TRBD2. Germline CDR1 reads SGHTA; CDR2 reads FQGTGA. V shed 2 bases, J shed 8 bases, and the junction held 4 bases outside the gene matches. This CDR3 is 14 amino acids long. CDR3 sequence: CASSLDAGGYEQFF. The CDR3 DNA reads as TGTGCCAGCAGCTTAGATGCGGGGGGGTATGAGCAGTTCTTC. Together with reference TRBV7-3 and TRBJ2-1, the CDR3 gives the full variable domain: GAGVSQTPSNKVTEKGKYVELRCDPISGHTALYWYRQSLGQGPEFLIYFQGTGAADDSGLPNDRFFAVRPEGSVSTLKIQRTERGDSAVYLCASSLDAGGYEQFFGPGTRLTVL.

DNA of the CDR3: TGTGCCAGTAGCCCTAGGAGAGTTCAGGGGTCGAGCGACGAGCAGTACTTC. Its translation is CASSPRRVQGSSDEQYF. The gene calls are TRBV19 and TRBJ2-7, with D possibly TRBD1 on 6 matching bases. The germline gives CDR1 LNHDA, CDR2 SQIVND (reference sequence). The CDR3 sequence is 17 residues long. Trimming removed 6 bases at V and 5 bases at J, with 26 bases between.

CDR3 bases: TGTGCCAGCAGCCCCGGACTAGGGGCCTACGAGCAGTACTTC. It yields the protein CASSPGLGAYEQYF. The chain couples TRBV4-2 to TRBJ2-7, with 7 bases identical to TRBD2. The germline gives CDR1 LGHNA, CDR2 YNFKEQ. Trimming cost V 4 bases and J 2 bases; bases outside gene matches: 5. This CDR3 is built from 14 residues.

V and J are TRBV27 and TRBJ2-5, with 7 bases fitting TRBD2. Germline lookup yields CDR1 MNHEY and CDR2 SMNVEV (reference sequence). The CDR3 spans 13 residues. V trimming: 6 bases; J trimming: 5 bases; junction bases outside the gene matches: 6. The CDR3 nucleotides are TGTGCCAGCAGGGCCGGGGGAGGGGAGACCCAGTACTTC. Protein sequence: CASRAGGGETQYF.

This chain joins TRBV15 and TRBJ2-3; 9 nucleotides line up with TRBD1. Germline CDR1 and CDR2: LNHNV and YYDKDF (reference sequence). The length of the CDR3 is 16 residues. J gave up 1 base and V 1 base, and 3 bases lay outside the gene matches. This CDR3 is CATSRGQGVRTDTQYF. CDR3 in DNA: TGTGCCACCAGCAGAGGACAGGGGGTCCGCACAGATACGCAGTATTTT.

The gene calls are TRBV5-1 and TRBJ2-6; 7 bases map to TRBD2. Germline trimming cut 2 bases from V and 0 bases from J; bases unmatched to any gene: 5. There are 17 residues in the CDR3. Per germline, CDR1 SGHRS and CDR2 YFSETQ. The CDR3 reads CASSFRGDPSGANVLTF. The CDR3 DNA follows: TGCGCCAGCAGCTTCCGGGGGGACCCCTCTGGGGCCAACGTCCTGACTTTC.

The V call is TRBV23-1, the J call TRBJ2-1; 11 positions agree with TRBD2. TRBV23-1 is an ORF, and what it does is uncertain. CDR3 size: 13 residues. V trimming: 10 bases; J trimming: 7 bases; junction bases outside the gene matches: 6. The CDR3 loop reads CATYSGGANEQFF. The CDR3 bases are TGCGCCACCTATAGCGGGGGGGCAAATGAGCAGTTCTTC.

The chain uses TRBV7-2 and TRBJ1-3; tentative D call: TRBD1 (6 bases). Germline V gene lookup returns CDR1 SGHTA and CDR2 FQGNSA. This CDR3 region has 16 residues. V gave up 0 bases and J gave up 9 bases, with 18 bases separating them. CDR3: CASSLAGAQNSITIYF. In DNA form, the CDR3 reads TGTGCCAGCAGCTTAGCGGGGGCGCAAAATAGTATCACCATATATTTT.